Listed below are T cell receptor beta chains from one sample, sequenced in a study of T cells in Graves' hyperthyroidism and ophthalmopathy. From the multiplex PCR reads, TCRdb called clonotypes with MiXCR, one entry per CDR3 protein. This table has a few hundred thousand distinct CDR3 sequences, about 13% appearing once. Source material: blood. These receptors were collected from a man younger than 45 with Graves' hyperthyroidism that later progressed to Graves' ophthalmopathy. Both conserved end residues are part of each CDR3. The order of the fields is clone size, CDR3 length, V gene, J gene, D gene, CDR3 protein, CDR3 DNA. A D gene is named only where the DNA matches it firmly. The size entry is marked missing in some rows and otherwise reads once, few, many or a size class.

>many|15|TRBV11-2|TRBJ2-7|TRBD2
CASSSAGGRSYEQYF
TGTGCCAGCAGCTCTGCGGGGGGCCGCTCCTACGAGCAGTACTTC
>many|16|TRBV6-1|TRBJ2-3|NA
CASRFMGQASTDTQYF
TGTGCCAGCAGATTTATGGGACAAGCAAGCACAGATACGCAGTATTTT
>few|12|TRBV12-3/TRBV12-4|TRBJ2-7|NA
CASSLGPLEQYF
TGTGCCAGCAGTTTGGGACCCCTCGAGCAGTACTTC
>many|15|TRBV12-3/TRBV12-4|TRBJ1-5|NA
CASSPLKGSHQPQHF
TGTGCCAGCAGTCCCTTGAAAGGTTCGCACCAGCCCCAGCATTTT
>many|19|TRBV5-1|TRBJ1-1|NA
CASSLGYVGVPSPNSEAFF
TGCGCCAGCAGCTTGGGGTACGTGGGTGTGCCGAGCCCCAATTCAGAAGCTTTCTTT
>many|15|TRBV7-6|TRBJ1-1|NA
CASSLVSPENTEAFF
TGTGCCAGCAGCTTAGTCTCGCCAGAAAACACTGAAGCTTTCTTT
>few|16|TRBV5-1|TRBJ2-7|TRBD1
CASSPTPGQVAYEQYF
TGCGCCAGCAGCCCTACCCCGGGACAGGTAGCCTACGAGCAGTACTTC
>NA|14|TRBV15|TRBJ1-5|NA
CATSRDQKGQPQHF
TGTGCCACCAGCAGAGATCAGAAGGGCCAGCCCCAGCATTTT
>NA|18|TRBV6-2/TRBV6-3|TRBJ2-2|NA
CASRHTRGTQRHTGELFF
TGTGCCAGCAGACATACACGGGGGACCCAACGGCACACCGGGGAGCTGTTTTTT
>few|15|TRBV6-1|TRBJ1-6|TRBD1
CASSEVSGDSSPLHF
TGTGCCAGCAGTGAAGTGAGCGGGGACAGTTCACCCCTCCACTTT
>few|15|TRBV6-6|TRBJ2-1|NA
CASSYRQGSGDKQFF
TGTGCCAGCAGTTACCGGCAAGGGTCAGGGGATAAGCAGTTCTTC
>many|13|TRBV9|TRBJ2-7|NA
CASSATSGYEQYF
TGTGCCAGCAGCGCGACCTCAGGGTACGAGCAGTACTTC
>many|17|TRBV11-2|TRBJ2-1|TRBD2
CASNPSSLGGAINEQFF
TGTGCCAGCAACCCTAGCTCTCTCGGGGGGGCCATCAATGAGCAGTTCTTC
>NA|16|TRBV6-5|TRBJ2-2|TRBD1
CASSFSGGAGTGELFF
TGTGCCAGCAGTTTCTCAGGGGGCGCGGGGACCGGGGAGCTGTTTTTT
>few|15|TRBV4-1|TRBJ1-5|NA
CASSQEGQVNQPQHF
TGCGCCAGCAGCCAAGAGGGGCAGGTTAATCAGCCCCAGCATTTT
>many|12|TRBV28|TRBJ1-2|NA
CATPGFGYGYTF
TGTGCCACTCCAGGTTTTGGCTATGGCTACACCTTC
>many|16|TRBV4-1|TRBJ1-5|TRBD1
CASSPLGDRVNQPQHF
TGCGCCAGCAGCCCTCTAGGGGACAGGGTCAATCAGCCCCAGCATTTT
>few|12|TRBV27|TRBJ2-1|NA
CASAPGANEQFF
TGTGCCAGCGCCCCGGGGGCCAATGAGCAGTTCTTC
>few|17|TRBV12-3/TRBV12-4|TRBJ2-3|TRBD2
CASRPLRTSGASDTQYF
TGTGCCAGCAGACCGCTTCGGACTAGCGGGGCGTCGGATACGCAGTATTTT
>many|14|TRBV7-2|TRBJ2-7|TRBD1
CASSRTGDKDEQYF
TGTGCCAGCAGCCGAACAGGGGACAAGGACGAGCAGTACTTC
>many|14|TRBV12-3/TRBV12-4|TRBJ2-7|TRBD2
CASSSGGGAGEQYF
TGTGCCAGCAGTTCAGGCGGGGGGGCGGGCGAGCAGTACTTC
>few|16|TRBV20-1|TRBJ1-5|TRBD1
CSARQGAMLRNQPQHF
TGCAGTGCTAGACAGGGGGCGATGTTGAGAAATCAGCCCCAGCATTTT
>NA|14|TRBV6-2/TRBV6-3|TRBJ2-2|NA
CASSYDSDTGELFF
TGTGCCAGCAGTTACGACAGTGACACCGGGGAGCTGTTTTTT
>NA|11|TRBV6-4|TRBJ1-1|NA
CASSDGRVAFF
TGTGCCAGCAGTGACGGCAGAGTAGCTTTCTTT
>many|15|TRBV28|TRBJ1-5|TRBD1
CASSGGQGGNQPQHF
TGTGCCAGCAGTGGGGGACAGGGGGGGAATCAGCCCCAGCATTTT
>NA|14|TRBV7-7|TRBJ1-6|TRBD1
CASSPGTVNSPHHF
TGTGCTAGCAGCCCCGGGACAGTTAATTCACCCCACCACTTT
>few|12|TRBV2|TRBJ2-7|NA
CAIRTVDYEQYF
TGTGCCATCCGGACAGTGGACTACGAGCAGTACTTC
>many|14|TRBV18|TRBJ1-1|NA
CASSPGGLNTEAFF
TGTGCCAGCTCACCTGGAGGGTTGAACACTGAAGCTTTCTTT
>many|14|TRBV7-9|TRBJ1-5|NA
CASSDGGGNQPQHF
TGTGCCAGCAGCGATGGGGGTGGCAATCAGCCCCAGCATTTT
>few|13|TRBV11-1|TRBJ2-2|NA
CASSFLITGELFF
TGTGCCAGCAGCTTCCTTATCACCGGGGAGCTGTTTTTT
>many|16|TRBV7-2|TRBJ1-6|TRBD1
CASSLAGTGVDSPLHF
TGTGCCAGCAGCTTAGCCGGGACAGGGGTAGATTCACCCCTCCACTTT
>few|15|TRBV29-1|TRBJ2-3|NA
CSVDWDIRGTDTQYF
TGCAGCGTTGATTGGGACATACGCGGTACAGATACGCAGTATTTT
>NA|14|TRBV9|TRBJ1-1|NA
CASSVRPKNTEAFF
TGTGCCAGCAGCGTACGCCCGAAGAACACTGAAGCTTTCTTT
>NA|17|TRBV18|TRBJ2-7|NA
CASSPTMPGRGAYEQYF
TGTGCCAGCTCACCAACAATGCCGGGACGGGGAGCTTACGAGCAGTACTTC
>many|15|TRBV18|TRBJ2-3|NA
CASSPWEAREDTQYF
TGTGCCAGCTCGCCCTGGGAAGCTCGGGAAGATACGCAGTATTTT
>many|13|TRBV7-2|TRBJ2-7|TRBD1
CASSWDRAYEQYF
TGTGCCAGCAGCTGGGACAGGGCCTACGAGCAGTACTTC
>many|15|TRBV3-1|TRBJ1-5|TRBD1
CASSESYRGGQPQHF
TGTGCCAGCAGTGAATCCTACAGGGGAGGTCAGCCCCAGCATTTT
>many|14|TRBV2|TRBJ1-4|NA
CASRRYATNEKLFF
TGTGCCAGCAGACGTTATGCAACTAATGAAAAACTGTTTTTT
>many|13|TRBV11-3|TRBJ2-7|TRBD1
CASRSTGVFEQYF
TGTGCCAGCAGGTCGACAGGGGTGTTCGAGCAGTACTTC
>many|13|TRBV6-1|TRBJ2-5|NA
CASSSGLQETQYF
TGTGCCAGCAGTTCGGGACTTCAAGAGACCCAGTACTTC
>many|13|TRBV9|TRBJ2-7|NA
CASNRRGAGEQYF
TGTGCCAGCAACCGACGGGGGGCCGGCGAGCAGTACTTC